The source of this TCR beta chain is a study of T cells in Graves' hyperthyroidism and ophthalmopathy. The investigators amplified TCR beta CDR3 regions from RNA transcripts. The HTBI primer set served for first-round RT-PCR of the TCR CDR3. One entry per CDR3 protein, called by TCRdb with MiXCR from the multiplex PCR reads. The data hold 600,000 to 650,000 distinct CDR3 sequences, with around 20% observed a single time. This clonotype was observed many times. What it recognizes is unknown. Study-level points and caveats: Using 13 V-J features, a model discriminated ophthalmopathy from stable hyperthyroidism.

Ophthalmopathy in the patients scored at least 3 on Clinical Activity Score and at least 4 on NOSPECS grade, lasting under 3 months. PBMCs were sourced from more than 9 ml fresh peripheral blood. The receptor comes from a man aged 30 to 45 with Graves' ophthalmopathy. Sequencing input: blood.

Here the CDR3 DNA reads TGTGCCTGGAGTGCGACAGGGGTGAATGGCTACACCTTC. Translation: CAWSATGVNGYTF. The rearrangement links TRBV30 to TRBJ1-2; 8 bases fit TRBD1. J lost 6 bases, V lost 1 base, and 4 bases had no gene match. This CDR3 is 13 amino acids long. Germline V gives CDR1 GTSNPN, CDR2 SVGIG (reference sequence).